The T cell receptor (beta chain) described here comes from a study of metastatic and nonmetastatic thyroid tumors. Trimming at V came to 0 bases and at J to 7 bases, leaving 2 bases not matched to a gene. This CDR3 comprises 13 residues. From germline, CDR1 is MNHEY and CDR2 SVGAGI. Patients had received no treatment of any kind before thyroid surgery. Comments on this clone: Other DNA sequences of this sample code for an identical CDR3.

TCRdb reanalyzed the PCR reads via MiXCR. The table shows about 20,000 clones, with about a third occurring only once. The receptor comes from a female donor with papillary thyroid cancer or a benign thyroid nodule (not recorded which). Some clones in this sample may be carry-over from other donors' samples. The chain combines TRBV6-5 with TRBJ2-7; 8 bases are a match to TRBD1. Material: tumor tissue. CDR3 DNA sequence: TGTGCCAGCAGTTACTCCAGGGGGCGAGAGCAGTACTTC. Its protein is CASSYSRGREQYF.